These 17 T cell receptor beta chains share one sample of origin, sequenced in a study of response to subunit inactivated influenza vaccine (dated by TCRdb to about 2018). Libraries were built with RT-PCR. Sequenced using an Illumina HiSeq 2500. The public reads were reprocessed in TCRdb via fastp at Q25 and MiXCR, keeping in-frame beta chains. Rows with a matching CDR3 protein are joined into one entry that keeps the most common DNA and genes. Within this sample are hundreds of thousands of distinct CDR3 sequences, with about 12% of them counted one time only. The top ten hold approximately 10% of the sample. Source: PBMCs from blood, taken on the day of vaccination. The receptors stem from a man aged 45-65 years who received an inactivated influenza vaccine. Donor details come from another sample of the same person, matched by shared clones.

V and J are TRBV7-2 and TRBJ1-3; 9 positions agree with TRBD1. V was clipped by 5 bases and J by 3 bases; unmatched bases: 5. This CDR3 is 15 amino acids long. Germline CDR1 reads SGHTA; CDR2 reads FQGNSA. CDR3 sequence (DNA): TGTGCCAGCAGCAAGGGACAGGGTGTTGGAAACACCATATATTTT. Translating it yields CASSKGQGVGNTIYF.

The rearrangement links TRBV6-2 or TRBV6-3 to TRBJ2-5; D not certain. CDR1 is MNHEY, CDR2 SVGEGT, per germline. V shed 7 bases and J shed 1 base, with 13 bases lying between them. The CDR3 has 14 residues. The CDR3 loop reads CASTKLRIQETQYF. The DNA for the CDR3 is TGTGCCAGCACGAAATTGAGGATCCAAGAGACCCAGTACTTC.

This clonotype was detected ten times or more. The rearrangement uses TRBV29-1 and TRBJ2-5, with TRBD1 matching 7 bases. Per the germline V gene, CDR1 is SQVTM and CDR2 is ANQGSEA. CDR3 size: 12 residues. J gave up 4 bases and V 7 bases, and 6 bases lay outside the gene matches. CDR3 nucleotides: TGCAGCGCGACAGGGATTATAGAGACCCAGTACTTC. It specifies CSATGIIETQYF. Based on the CDR3 plus reference TRBV29-1 and TRBJ2-5, the full variable domain is SAVISQKPSRDICQRGTSLTIQCQVDSQVTMMFWYRQQPGQSLTLIATANQGSEATYESGFVIDKFPISRPNLTFSTLTVSNMSPEDSSIYLCSATGIIETQYFGPGTRLLVL.

In its sample, this clonotype was seen a few times. In DNA, the CDR3 is TGTGCCAGCTCACCAGAGGCTAGCCGAACCAAAAACATTCAGTACTTC. Translation: CASSPEASRTKNIQYF. The chain uses TRBV18 and TRBJ2-4; D is perhaps TRBD2 (5 bases). Per germline, CDR1 KGHSH and CDR2 LQKENI. CDR3 length: 16 residues. V dropped 2 bases and J dropped 2 bases, with 13 bases sitting between them.

The chain recombines TRBV11-2 with TRBJ2-3; the match to TRBD2 covers 7 bases. V shed 0 bases and J 5 bases; nucleotides not matched to a gene: 8. The germline V gene has CDR1 SGHAT and CDR2 FQNNGV. The CDR3 runs 16 residues. The CDR3 DNA is TGTGCCAGCAGCTTAGATCTCACTAGCGAGGTAGATACGCAGTATTTT. As protein: CASSLDLTSEVDTQYF. The full variable domain, rest sourced from reference TRBV11-2 and TRBJ2-3, is EAGVAQSPRYKIIEKRQSVAFWCNPISGHATLYWYQQILGQGPKLLIQFQNNGVVDDSQLPKDRFSAERLKGVDSTLKIQPAKLEDSAVYLCASSLDLTSEVDTQYFGPGTRLTVL.

This clonotype occurred a few times. V usage is TRBV29-1 and J usage is TRBJ1-2; no firm D call. Between the trimmed V and J ends, which lost 0 bases and 6 bases, there was a span of 8 bases. Germline loops: CDR1 SQVTM, CDR2 ANQGSEA. This CDR3 contains 12 residues. The CDR3 sequence is CSVEDGSNGYTF. Here the CDR3 DNA reads TGCAGCGTTGAAGATGGTTCCAATGGCTACACCTTC.

The V and J genes are TRBV3-1 and TRBJ2-1, with 8 nucleotides matching TRBD2. The junction had 3 bases not matched to a gene; V was cut back by 4 bases and J by 4 bases. The CDR3 length is 14 residues. The germline V gene has CDR1 LGHDT and CDR2 YNNKEL (reference sequence). CDR3 amino acids: CASSLGGVYNEQFF. DNA for the CDR3: TGTGCCAGCAGCCTCGGGGGGGTATACAATGAGCAGTTCTTC.

In this sample, this clonotype turned up a few times. V usage is TRBV28 and J usage is TRBJ1-5, with D perhaps matching TRBD1 (5 bases). The CDR3 runs to 15 residues. V was trimmed by 6 bases and J by 0 bases, leaving 12 bases between them. Germline CDR1 is MDHEN and CDR2 is SYDVKM. This chain's CDR3 is CASRDGTSSNQPQHF. In DNA, the CDR3 is TGTGCCAGCAGGGACGGGACTTCTAGCAATCAGCCCCAGCATTTT.

In nucleotides, the CDR3 is TGTGCCAGCAGCTTAGCGCTAGCGGGACTAACTAACACCGGGGAGCTGTTTTTT. Translated: CASSLALAGLTNTGELFF. The V call is TRBV7-2, the J call TRBJ2-2; 9 nucleotides match TRBD2. The germline V gene has CDR1 SGHTA and CDR2 FQGNSA. This CDR3 contains 18 residues. The V segment lost 0 bases and the J segment 2 bases; nucleotides outside the gene matches: 7.

This clonotype appeared many times. The V and J genes are TRBV4-2 and TRBJ2-2, with D perhaps matching TRBD2 (5 bases). Germline CDR1 is LGHNA and CDR2 is YNFKEQ. This CDR3 is 14 amino acids long. V lost 3 bases, J lost 4 bases, and 9 bases lay in between. As DNA, the CDR3 is TGTGCCAGCAGCCAGGACGGGGTCACCGGGGAGCTGTTTTTT. This gives the protein CASSQDGVTGELFF.

This clonotype was recorded at least ten times. This chain joins TRBV5-1 and TRBJ2-7; unclear D gene. The CDR3 loop spans 13 amino acids. CDR1 and CDR2 (germline): SGHRS, YFSETQ. V lost 4 bases and J 3 bases, leaving 11 bases between the germline ends. The CDR3 is CASSRSAFYEQYF. CDR3 DNA: TGCGCCAGCAGCCGGTCGGCCTTCTACGAGCAGTACTTC.

In its sample, this clonotype was seen a few times. The chain joins TRBV9 to TRBJ2-3; 7 positions match TRBD1. The germline CDR1 and CDR2 sequences are SGDLS and YYNGEE. CDR3 length equals 15 residues. The ends lost 5 bases at V and 0 bases at J; junction bases unmatched: 6. The CDR3 sequence is CASRPPGQSTDTQYF. DNA for the CDR3: TGTGCCAGCAGGCCCCCGGGACAGAGCACAGATACGCAGTATTTT.

This clonotype was seen a few times. V and J are TRBV20-1 and TRBJ2-1, with D hard to call. Germline assignment: CDR1 DFQATT and CDR2 SNEGSKA (reference sequence). Trimming pared 6 bases from V and 7 bases from J, leaving 19 bases between. The CDR3 consists of 14 residues. This CDR3 reads CSAPDSSPRNEQFF. CDR3 bases: TGCAGTGCCCCCGATAGCAGCCCGAGGAATGAGCAGTTCTTC.

The J gene is TRBJ1-2, the V gene TRBV6-6; a weak D match, TRBD1 (5 bases). This CDR3 spans 13 amino acids. Trimming took 2 bases from V and 7 from J, leaving 11 bases between them. Per germline, CDR1 MNHNY and CDR2 SVGAGI (reference sequence). The CDR3 reads CASSYQGSGGYTF. CDR3 nucleotides: TGTGCCAGCAGTTACCAGGGTTCGGGTGGCTACACCTTC.

The rearrangement joins TRBV4-2 to TRBJ2-3, with 10 positions matching TRBD2. V lost 1 base to trimming and J lost 4 bases; unmatched junction nucleotides: 8. The CDR3 contains 17 residues. The germline CDR1 and CDR2 sequences are LGHNA and YNFKEQ. DNA for the CDR3: TGTGCCAGCAGCCAAGGGTCTAGCGGGGGATATCCAGATACGCAGTATTTT. Protein sequence: CASSQGSSGGYPDTQYF.

This clonotype was picked up a small number of times. The chain links TRBV30 to TRBJ2-3; D gene unclear. V was shortened by 0 bases and J by 4 bases, with 2 bases between the two germline ends. The CDR3 totals 11 residues. Germline CDR1 GTSNPN, CDR2 SVGIG (reference sequence). The CDR3 bases are TGTGCCTGGAGTGTATCAGATACGCAGTATTTT. Protein product: CAWSVSDTQYF.

In its sample, this clonotype was seen many times. V is TRBV7-7 and J is TRBJ2-3; D is unclear. Germline V gene sequence: CDR1 SSHAT, CDR2 FNYEAQ (reference sequence). The length of the CDR3 is 15 residues. The germline V and J ends were trimmed by 5 bases and 1 base, with 13 bases remaining between them. The CDR3 here is CASSPGLEGTDTQYF. In DNA, the CDR3 is TGTGCCAGCAGCCCCGGGCTAGAGGGCACAGATACGCAGTATTTT.